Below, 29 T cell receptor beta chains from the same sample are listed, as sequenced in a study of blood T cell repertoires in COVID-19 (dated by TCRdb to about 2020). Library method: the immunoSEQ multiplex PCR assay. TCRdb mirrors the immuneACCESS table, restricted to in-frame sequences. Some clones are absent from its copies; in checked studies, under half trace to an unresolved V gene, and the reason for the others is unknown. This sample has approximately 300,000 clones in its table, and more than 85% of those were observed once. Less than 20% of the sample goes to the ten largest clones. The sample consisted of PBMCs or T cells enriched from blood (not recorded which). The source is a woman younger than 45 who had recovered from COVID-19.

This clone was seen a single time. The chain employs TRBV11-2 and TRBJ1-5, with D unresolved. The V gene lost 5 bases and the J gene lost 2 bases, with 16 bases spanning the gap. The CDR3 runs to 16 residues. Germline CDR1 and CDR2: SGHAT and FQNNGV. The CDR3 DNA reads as TGTGCCAGCAGCACCCGACTGGATTTGTGCAATCAGCCCCAGCATTTT. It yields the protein CASSTRLDLCNQPQHF. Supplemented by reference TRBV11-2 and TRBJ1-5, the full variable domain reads EAGVAQSPRYKIIEKRQSVAFWCNPISGHATLYWYQQILGQGPKLLIQFQNNGVVDDSQLPKDRFSAERLKGVDSTLKIQPAKLEDSAVYLCASSTRLDLCNQPQHFGDGTRLSIL.

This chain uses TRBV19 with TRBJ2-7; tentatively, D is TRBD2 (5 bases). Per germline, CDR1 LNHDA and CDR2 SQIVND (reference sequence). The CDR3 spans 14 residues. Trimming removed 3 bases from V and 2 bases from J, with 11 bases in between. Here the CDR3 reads CASSILGSAYEQYF. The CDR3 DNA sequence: TGTGCCAGTAGTATCTTAGGGAGCGCCTACGAGCAGTACTTC.

CDR3 sequence reads: CASSPPTSGSYEQYF. The CDR3 DNA sequence: TGTGCCAGCTCACCACCGACTAGCGGTTCCTACGAGCAGTACTTC. V is TRBV18 and J is TRBJ2-7; 9 bases agree with TRBD2. The CDR3 extends over 15 amino acids. J gave up 1 base and V 0 bases, and 1 base lay outside the gene matches. Germline CDR1 is KGHSH and CDR2 is LQKENI. The full variable domain, rest sourced from reference TRBV18 and TRBJ2-7, is NAGVMQNPRHLVRRRGQEARLRCSPMKGHSHVYWYRQLPEEGLKFMVYLQKENIIDESGMPKERFSAEFPKEGPSILRIQQVVRGDSAAYFCASSPPTSGSYEQYFGPGTRLTVT.

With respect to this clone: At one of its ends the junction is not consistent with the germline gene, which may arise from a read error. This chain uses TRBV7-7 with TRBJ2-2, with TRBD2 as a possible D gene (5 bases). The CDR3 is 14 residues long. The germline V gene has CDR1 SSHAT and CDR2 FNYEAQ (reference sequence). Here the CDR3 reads CASSLARNTGELFF. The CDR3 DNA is TGTGCTAGCAGCTTAGCGCGTAACACCGGGGAGCTGTTTTTT.

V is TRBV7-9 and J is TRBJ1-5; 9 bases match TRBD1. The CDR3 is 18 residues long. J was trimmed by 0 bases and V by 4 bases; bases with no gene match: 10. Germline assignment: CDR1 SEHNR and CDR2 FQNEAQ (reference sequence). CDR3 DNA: TGTGCCAGCAGCTCGGACAGGGGAAAAGGGTATAGCAATCAGCCCCAGCATTTT. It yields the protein CASSSDRGKGYSNQPQHF.

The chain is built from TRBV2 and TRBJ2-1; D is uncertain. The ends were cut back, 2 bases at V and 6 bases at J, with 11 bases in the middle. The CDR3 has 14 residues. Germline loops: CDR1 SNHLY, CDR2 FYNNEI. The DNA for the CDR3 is TGTGCCAGCAGTGAAAACGGTGCTTTCAATGAGCAGTTCTTC. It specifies CASSENGAFNEQFF. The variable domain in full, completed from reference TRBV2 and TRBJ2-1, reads EPEVTQTPSHQVTQMGQEVILRCVPISNHLYFYWYRQILGQKVEFLVSFYNNEISEKSEIFDDQFSVERPDGSNFTLKIRSTKLEDSAMYFCASSENGAFNEQFFGPGTRLTVL.

The chain's CDR3 is CASSPETAGEQYF. The DNA of the CDR3 is TGTGCCAGCAGCCCCGAGACAGCGGGCGAGCAGTACTTC. The chain combines TRBV9 with TRBJ2-7; D may be TRBD2 (6 bases). The CDR3 is made up of 13 amino acids. Trimming cost V 4 bases and J 6 bases, with 14 bases left between them. Germline V lookup: CDR1 SGDLS, CDR2 YYNGEE.

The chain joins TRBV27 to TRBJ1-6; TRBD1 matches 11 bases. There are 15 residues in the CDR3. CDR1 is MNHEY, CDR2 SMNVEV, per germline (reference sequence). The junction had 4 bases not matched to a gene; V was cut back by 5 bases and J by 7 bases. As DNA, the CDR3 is TGTGCCAGCAGTCCCAGGACAGGGGGCAATTCACCCCTCCACTTT. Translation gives CASSPRTGGNSPLHF.

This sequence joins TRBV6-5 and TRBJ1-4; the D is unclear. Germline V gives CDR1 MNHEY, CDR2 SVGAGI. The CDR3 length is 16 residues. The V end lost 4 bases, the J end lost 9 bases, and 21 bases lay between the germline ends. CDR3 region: CASSFVSVLARQKLFF. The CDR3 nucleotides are TGTGCCAGCAGTTTCGTGTCGGTCCTAGCGAGACAAAAACTGTTTTTT.

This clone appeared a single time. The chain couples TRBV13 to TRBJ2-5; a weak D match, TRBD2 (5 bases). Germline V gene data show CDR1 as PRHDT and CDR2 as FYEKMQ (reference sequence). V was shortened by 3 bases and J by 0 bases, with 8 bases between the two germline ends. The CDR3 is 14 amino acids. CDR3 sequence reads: CASSFRLHQETQYF. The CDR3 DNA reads TGTGCCAGCAGCTTTCGACTACACCAAGAGACCCAGTACTTC.

CDR3 sequence reads: CASSYVVGGEAKNIQYF. CDR3 coding DNA: TGTGCCAGCAGTTACGTCGTCGGGGGGGAGGCCAAAAACATTCAGTACTTC. The V call is TRBV6-2 or TRBV6-3, the J call TRBJ2-4; 8 nucleotides agree with TRBD2. The CDR3 runs 17 residues. CDR1 and CDR2 (germline): MNHEY, SVGEGT. J was trimmed by 1 base and V by 2 bases; bases with no gene match: 7.

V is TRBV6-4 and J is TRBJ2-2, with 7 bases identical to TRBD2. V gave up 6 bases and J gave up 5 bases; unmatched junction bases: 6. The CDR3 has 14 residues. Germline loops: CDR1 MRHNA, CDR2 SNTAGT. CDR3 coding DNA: TGTGCCAGCAGAGTCTCCGGGGGGACCGGGGAGCTGTTTTTT. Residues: CASRVSGGTGELFF.

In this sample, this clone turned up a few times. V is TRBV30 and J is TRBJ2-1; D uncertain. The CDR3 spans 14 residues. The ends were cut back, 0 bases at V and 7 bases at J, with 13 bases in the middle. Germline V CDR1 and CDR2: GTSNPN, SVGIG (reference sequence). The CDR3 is CAWSVGFSSNEQFF. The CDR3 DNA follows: TGTGCCTGGAGTGTCGGTTTCTCGTCAAATGAGCAGTTCTTC. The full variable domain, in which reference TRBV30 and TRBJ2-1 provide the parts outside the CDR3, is SQTIHQWPATLVQPVGSPLSLECTVEGTSNPNLYWYRQAAGRGLQLLFYSVGIGQISSEVPQNLSASRPQDRQFILSSKKLLLSDSGFYLCAWSVGFSSNEQFFGPGTRLTVL.

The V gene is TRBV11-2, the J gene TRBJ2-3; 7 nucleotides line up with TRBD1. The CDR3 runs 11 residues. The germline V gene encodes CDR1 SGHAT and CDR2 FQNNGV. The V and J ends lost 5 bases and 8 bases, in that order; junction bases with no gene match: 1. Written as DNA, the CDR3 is TGTGCCAGCAGCGCAGGGGGTACGCAGTATTTT. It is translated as CASSAGGTQYF.

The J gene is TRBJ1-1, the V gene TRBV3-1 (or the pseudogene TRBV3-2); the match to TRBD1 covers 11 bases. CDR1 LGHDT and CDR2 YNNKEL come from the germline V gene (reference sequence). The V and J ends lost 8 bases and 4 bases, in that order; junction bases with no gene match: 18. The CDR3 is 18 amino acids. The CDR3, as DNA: TGTGCCAGCGGACCTACAACTACCCCCGGGACAGGGGGCACTGAAGCTTTCTTT. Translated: CASGPTTTPGTGGTEAFF.

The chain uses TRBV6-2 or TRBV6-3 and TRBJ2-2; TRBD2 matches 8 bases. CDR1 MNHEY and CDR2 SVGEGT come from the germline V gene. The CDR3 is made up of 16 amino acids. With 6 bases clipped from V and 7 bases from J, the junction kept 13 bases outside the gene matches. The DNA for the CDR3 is TGTGCCAGCAGCAGAAGCGGGGGAAGTGTTGTCGGGGAGCTGTTTTTT. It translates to CASSRSGGSVVGELFF.

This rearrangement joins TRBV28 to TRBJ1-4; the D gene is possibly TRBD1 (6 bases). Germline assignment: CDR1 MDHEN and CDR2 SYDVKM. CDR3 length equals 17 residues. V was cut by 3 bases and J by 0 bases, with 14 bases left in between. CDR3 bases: TGTGCCAGCAGTTTCTCCCCCCGGACAGCAACTAATGAAAAACTGTTTTTT. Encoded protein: CASSFSPRTATNEKLFF.

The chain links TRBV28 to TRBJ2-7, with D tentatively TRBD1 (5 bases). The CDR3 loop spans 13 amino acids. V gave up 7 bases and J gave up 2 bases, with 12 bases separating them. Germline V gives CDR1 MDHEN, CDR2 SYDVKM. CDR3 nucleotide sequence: TGTGCCAGCATCGGGCCCAGGGCCTACGAGCAGTACTTC. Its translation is CASIGPRAYEQYF.

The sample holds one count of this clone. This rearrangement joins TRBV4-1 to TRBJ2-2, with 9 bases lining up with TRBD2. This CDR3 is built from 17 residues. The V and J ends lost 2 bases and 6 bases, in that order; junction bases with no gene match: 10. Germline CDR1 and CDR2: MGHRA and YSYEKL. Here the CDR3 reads CASSQIRAGLAAGELFF. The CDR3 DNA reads TGCGCCAGCAGCCAAATCCGGGCGGGACTAGCAGCCGGGGAGCTGTTTTTT.

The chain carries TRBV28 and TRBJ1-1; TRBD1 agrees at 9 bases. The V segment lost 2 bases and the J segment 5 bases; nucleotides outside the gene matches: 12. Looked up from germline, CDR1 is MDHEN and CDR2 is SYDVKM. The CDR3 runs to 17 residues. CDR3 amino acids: CASSLQLPGQGGTEAFF. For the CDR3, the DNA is TGTGCCAGCAGTTTACAACTCCCGGGACAGGGTGGGACTGAAGCTTTCTTT. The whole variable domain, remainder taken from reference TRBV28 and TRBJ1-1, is DVKVTQSSRYLVKRTGEKVFLECVQDMDHENMFWYRQDPGLGLRLIYFSYDVKMKEKGDIPEGYSVSREKKERFSLILESASTNQTSMYLCASSLQLPGQGGTEAFFGQGTRLTVV.

This CDR3 reads CASISWGLRNTGELFF. The CDR3 DNA follows: TGTGCCAGCATTTCTTGGGGACTAAGAAACACCGGGGAGCTGTTTTTT. The chain carries TRBV27 and TRBJ2-2, with 7 bases identical to TRBD2. The CDR3 length is 16 residues. V trimming: 7 bases; J trimming: 2 bases; junction bases outside the gene matches: 10. Germline CDR1 is MNHEY and CDR2 is SMNVEV (reference sequence).

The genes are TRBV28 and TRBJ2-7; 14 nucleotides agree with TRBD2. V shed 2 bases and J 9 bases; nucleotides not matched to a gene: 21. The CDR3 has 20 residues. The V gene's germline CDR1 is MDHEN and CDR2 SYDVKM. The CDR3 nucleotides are TGTGCCAGCAGTTTAATTGCAGGCACGGGACTAGCGGGAGTGGCCCGAATGCAGTACTTC. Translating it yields CASSLIAGTGLAGVARMQYF.

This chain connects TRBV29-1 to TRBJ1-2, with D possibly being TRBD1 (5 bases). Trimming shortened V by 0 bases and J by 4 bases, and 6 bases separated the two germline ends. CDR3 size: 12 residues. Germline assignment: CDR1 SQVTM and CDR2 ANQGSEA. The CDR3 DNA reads TGCAGCGTTGAAGATCAGGGCTATGGCTACACCTTC. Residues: CSVEDQGYGYTF.

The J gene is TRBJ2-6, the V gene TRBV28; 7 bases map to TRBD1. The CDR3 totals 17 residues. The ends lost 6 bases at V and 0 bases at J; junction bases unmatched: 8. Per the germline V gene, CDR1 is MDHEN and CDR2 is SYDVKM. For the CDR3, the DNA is TGTGCCAGCAGAGGGGACAGTTGGTCCTCTGGGGCCAACGTCCTGACTTTC. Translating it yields CASRGDSWSSGANVLTF. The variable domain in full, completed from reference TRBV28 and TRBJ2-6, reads DVKVTQSSRYLVKRTGEKVFLECVQDMDHENMFWYRQDPGLGLRLIYFSYDVKMKEKGDIPEGYSVSREKKERFSLILESASTNQTSMYLCASRGDSWSSGANVLTFGAGSRLTVL.

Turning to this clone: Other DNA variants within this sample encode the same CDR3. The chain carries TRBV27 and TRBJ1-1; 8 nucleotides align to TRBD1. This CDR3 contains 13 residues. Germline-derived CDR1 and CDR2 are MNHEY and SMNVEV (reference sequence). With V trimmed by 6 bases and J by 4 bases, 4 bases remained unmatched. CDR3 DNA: TGTGCCAGCAGATCAACAGGGGGCACTGAAGCTTTCTTT. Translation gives CASRSTGGTEAFF.

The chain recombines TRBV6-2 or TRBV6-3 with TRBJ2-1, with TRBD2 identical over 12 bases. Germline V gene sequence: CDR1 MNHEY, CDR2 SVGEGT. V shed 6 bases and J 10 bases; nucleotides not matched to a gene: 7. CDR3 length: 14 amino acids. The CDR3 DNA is TGTGCCAGCAGCCTAGCGGGGGGGCCTTTAGAGCAGTTCTTC. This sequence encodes CASSLAGGPLEQFF.

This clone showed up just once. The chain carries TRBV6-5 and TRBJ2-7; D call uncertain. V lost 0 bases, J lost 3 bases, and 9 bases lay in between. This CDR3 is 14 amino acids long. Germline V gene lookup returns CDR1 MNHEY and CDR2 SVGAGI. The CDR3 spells CASSYSGNNYEQYF. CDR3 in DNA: TGTGCCAGCAGTTACTCTGGCAATAACTACGAGCAGTACTTC.

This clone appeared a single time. The CDR3 spells CASSVGSSGYEQYF. CDR3 coding DNA: TGTGCCAGCAGCGTAGGTTCGTCAGGGTACGAGCAGTACTTC. This chain connects TRBV9 to TRBJ2-7; D perhaps matches TRBD1 (5 bases). CDR1 SGDLS and CDR2 YYNGEE come from the germline V gene. The length of the CDR3 is 14 residues. V lost 0 bases and J lost 4, with 11 bases in between. Variable domain in full (rest from reference TRBV9 and TRBJ2-7): DSGVTQTPKHLITATGQRVTLRCSPRSGDLSVYWYQQSLDQGLQFLIQYYNGEERAKGNILERFSAQQFPDLHSELNLSSLELGDSALYFCASSVGSSGYEQYFGPGTRLTVT.

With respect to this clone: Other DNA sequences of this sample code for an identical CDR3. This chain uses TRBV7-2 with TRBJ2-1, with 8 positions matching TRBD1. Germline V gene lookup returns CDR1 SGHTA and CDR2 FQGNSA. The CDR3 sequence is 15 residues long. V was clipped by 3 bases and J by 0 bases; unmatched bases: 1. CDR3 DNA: TGTGCCAGCAGCTTCGACAGGGGCTCCTACAATGAGCAGTTCTTC. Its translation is CASSFDRGSYNEQFF.